A single sample is the source of the 28 T cell receptor beta chains below, sequenced in a study of CD8 T cells in Susac syndrome. Random hexamers were used to reverse transcribe an amount of roughly 0.45 to 1 ug RNA. TCRdb independently ran MiXCR on the immunoSEQ multiplex PCR reads; one entry per CDR3 protein. The sample contains 150,000 to 200,000 distinct CDR3 sequences, 80% to 95% of which appear only once. Sequenced input: CD4+ T cells from PBMCs. The receptors here all came from a human donor in good health.

The chain links TRBV20-1 to TRBJ2-3, with a tentative D call TRBD1 (6 bases). This CDR3 is built from 15 residues. Germline V gene lookup returns CDR1 DFQATT and CDR2 SNEGSKA (reference sequence). V lost 0 bases, J lost 5 bases, and 15 bases lay in between. CDR3 amino acids: CSARERAQGIDTQYF. Here the CDR3 DNA reads TGCAGTGCTAGAGAGAGGGCACAGGGAATAGATACGCAGTATTTT.

V is TRBV7-3 and J is TRBJ2-2, with TRBD2 matching over 8 bases. Unmatched junction bases numbered 10, after V lost 6 bases and J lost 4 bases. Germline-derived CDR1 and CDR2 are SGHTA and FQGTGA. This CDR3 is 16 amino acids long. The CDR3 is CASRPPGGDGTGELFF. The CDR3 DNA sequence: TGTGCCAGCAGACCCCCGGGGGGGGACGGCACCGGGGAGCTGTTTTTT.

This chain uses TRBV3-1 with TRBJ1-2; D unresolved. CDR1 is LGHDT, CDR2 YNNKEL, per germline (reference sequence). Trimming stripped 0 bases from V and 4 bases from J, with 6 bases between. This CDR3 has 13 amino acids. CDR3: CASSQEGPYGYTF. CDR3 sequence (DNA): TGTGCCAGCAGCCAAGAGGGTCCCTATGGCTACACCTTC.

The V gene is TRBV18, the J gene TRBJ2-7, with D hard to call. This CDR3 has 13 amino acids. V gave up 5 bases and J gave up 3 bases, with 11 bases separating them. The germline gives CDR1 KGHSH, CDR2 LQKENI. The CDR3 region has the DNA TGTGCCAGCTCATCGCCACAGAGCTACGAGCAGTACTTC. Translating it yields CASSSPQSYEQYF.

The genes are TRBV10-3 and TRBJ2-3; 7 bases map to TRBD1. Germline lookup yields CDR1 ENHRY and CDR2 SYGVKD. V dropped 11 bases and J dropped 0; count of bases not matched to a gene: 8. This CDR3 has 14 residues. CDR3 nucleotides: TGTGCCTCACGGACAGGCCAAAGCACAGATACGCAGTATTTT. It codes for CASRTGQSTDTQYF.

This rearrangement joins TRBV12-3 or TRBV12-4 to TRBJ1-1; no reliable D call. This CDR3 region has 14 residues. Trimming left V 6 bases short and J 0 bases short, with 11 bases between. The CDR3 region is CASRSGWMNTEAFF. The DNA of the CDR3 is TGTGCCAGCAGATCGGGATGGATGAACACTGAAGCTTTCTTT.

The rearrangement uses TRBV5-1 and TRBJ1-1; no firm D call. CDR3 length: 13 amino acids. Trimming pared 4 bases from V and 5 bases from J, leaving 12 bases between. CDR1 SGHRS and CDR2 YFSETQ come from the germline V gene. The CDR3 sequence: CASSPSVGTEAFF. The CDR3 DNA follows: TGCGCCAGCAGCCCCAGTGTTGGGACTGAAGCTTTCTTT.

The V call is TRBV7-2, the J call TRBJ2-6; D call uncertain. Trimming left V 0 bases short and J 4 bases short, with 16 bases between. In germline, CDR1 is SGHTA, CDR2 FQGNSA. The CDR3 loop spans 18 amino acids. CDR3 bases: TGTGCCAGCAGCTTAGCGCATCAATCAGGATCCGGGGCCAACGTCCTGACTTTC. Its protein is CASSLAHQSGSGANVLTF.

J is TRBJ1-5 and V is TRBV4-2; no reliable D call. CDR1 is LGHNA, CDR2 YNFKEQ, per germline. This CDR3 has 17 amino acids. Trimming pared 1 base from V and 0 bases from J, leaving 13 bases between. For the CDR3, the DNA is TGTGCCAGCAGCCAAGGAAATTTGGACGGTAGCAATCAGCCCCAGCATTTT. Amino acid sequence: CASSQGNLDGSNQPQHF.

The chain has TRBV5-6 and TRBJ1-6; no reliable D call. V was pared by 0 bases and J by 14 bases, with 12 bases between. The CDR3 has 13 residues. Looked up from germline, CDR1 is SGHDT and CDR2 is YYEEEE. The CDR3 region is CASSLDGVGSLHF. CDR3 nucleotides: TGTGCCAGCAGCTTGGACGGCGTCGGGTCCCTCCACTTT.

The rearrangement joins TRBV3-1 to TRBJ2-1; no reliable D call. V lost 0 bases to trimming and J lost 9 bases, with 12 bases between them. CDR3 size: 14 residues. Germline V gives CDR1 LGHDT, CDR2 YNNKEL (reference sequence). As DNA, the CDR3 is TGTGCCAGCAGCCAAGATCAGATACGGCTTGAGCAGTTCTTC. Translation gives CASSQDQIRLEQFF.

The chain combines TRBV2 with TRBJ1-2; the D is unclear. The CDR3 is 12 amino acids. The V gene lost 6 bases and the J gene lost 3 bases, with 8 bases spanning the gap. Germline CDR1 reads SNHLY; CDR2 reads FYNNEI. CDR3 in amino acids: CASSPQDYGYTF. The CDR3 nucleotides are TGTGCCAGCAGCCCGCAGGACTATGGCTACACCTTC. The full variable domain, its missing parts supplied by reference TRBV2 and TRBJ1-2, is EPEVTQTPSHQVTQMGQEVILRCVPISNHLYFYWYRQILGQKVEFLVSFYNNEISEKSEIFDDQFSVERPDGSNFTLKIRSTKLEDSAMYFCASSPQDYGYTFGSGTRLTVV.

This chain joins TRBV29-1 and TRBJ1-5; D perhaps matches TRBD1 (6 bases). CDR3 length: 12 amino acids. V was trimmed by 7 bases and J by 11 bases, leaving 18 bases between them. Germline V gene lookup returns CDR1 SQVTM and CDR2 ANQGSEA. Here the CDR3 reads CSGRDNQGSQHF. Written as DNA, the CDR3 is TGCAGCGGAAGGGACAACCAAGGGTCCCAGCATTTT.

This chain joins TRBV5-4 and TRBJ2-5; D remains ambiguous. This CDR3 is built from 11 residues. Germline assignment: CDR1 SGHNT and CDR2 YYREEE (reference sequence). Trimming left V 7 bases short and J 3 bases short, with 7 bases between. CDR3 residues: CASGSEETQYF. In DNA form, the CDR3 reads TGTGCCAGCGGGTCCGAAGAGACCCAGTACTTC.

This sequence joins TRBV5-1 and TRBJ1-5; no definite D call. The V gene's germline CDR1 is SGHRS and CDR2 YFSETQ. V lost 0 bases to trimming and J lost 10 bases, with 11 bases between them. This CDR3 comprises 13 residues. In DNA, the CDR3 is TGCGCCAGCAGCTTGGAGCCCTCACGACCCCAGCATTTT. Translated: CASSLEPSRPQHF.

V is TRBV29-1 and J is TRBJ2-1; D is tentatively TRBD1 or TRBD2 (6 bases each). Trimming left V 4 bases short and J 7 bases short, with 14 bases between. CDR1 and CDR2 (germline): SQVTM, ANQGSEA. CDR3 size: 13 residues. In nucleotides, the CDR3 is TGCAGCGTTGCCGGGGGCAGGATGAATGAGCAGTTCTTC. Residues: CSVAGGRMNEQFF.

As regards this clonotype: Germline and junction disagree at one end, which may indicate a read error. The gene calls are TRBV27 and TRBJ1-4, with unresolved D. Germline V gene lookup returns CDR1 MNHEY and CDR2 SMNVEV (reference sequence). The CDR3 is 15 amino acids. CDR3 sequence (DNA): TGCGCCAGCAGTCCAATCGAAGCAACTAATGAAAAACTGTTTTTT. As protein: CASSPIEATNEKLFF.

CDR3 DNA: TGCAGTGCTACCACCCGGCACTACAATGAGCAGTTCTTC. As protein: CSATTRHYNEQFF. The chain carries TRBV20-1 and TRBJ2-1, with unresolved D. The germline V gene encodes CDR1 DFQATT and CDR2 SNEGSKA (reference sequence). V was shortened by 4 bases and J by 3 bases, with 10 bases between the two germline ends. CDR3 length equals 13 residues.

V and J are TRBV5-1 and TRBJ2-2; D is unclear. Trimming took 4 bases from V and 1 from J, leaving 11 bases between them. CDR3 length equals 15 residues. Germline CDR1 SGHRS, CDR2 YFSETQ. CDR3 region: CASSQGQENTGELFF. The CDR3 coding sequence is TGCGCCAGCAGCCAAGGGCAGGAGAACACCGGGGAGCTGTTTTTT.

This clonotype was seen only once. The V and J genes are TRBV6-1 and TRBJ2-2, with 10 nucleotides matching TRBD2. J gave up 3 bases and V 5 bases, and 3 bases lay outside the gene matches. From germline, CDR1 is MNHNS and CDR2 SASEGT. The CDR3 is 15 residues long. In DNA, the CDR3 is TGTGCCAGCAGTATCAGCGGGGGGGACACCGGGGAGCTGTTTTTT. This gives the protein CASSISGGDTGELFF.

The chain couples TRBV2 to TRBJ1-2; D is undetermined. The germline V gene encodes CDR1 SNHLY and CDR2 FYNNEI. V lost 6 bases and J lost 5, with 10 bases in between. The CDR3 covers 12 residues. The CDR3 region has the DNA TGTGCCAGCAGGGGAGACGAATATGGCTACACCTTC. This encodes CASRGDEYGYTF.

The chain carries TRBV11-2 and TRBJ2-2; no definite D call. V was pared by 1 base and J by 6 bases, with 3 bases between. The CDR3 covers 12 residues. Germline-derived CDR1 and CDR2 are SGHAT and FQNNGV. The CDR3 loop reads CASSLAPGELFF. The CDR3 DNA sequence: TGTGCCAGCAGCTTAGCGCCCGGGGAGCTGTTTTTT.

The chain joins TRBV19 to TRBJ1-1; D is unclear. V lost 7 bases, J lost 5 bases, and 17 bases lay in between. CDR3 size: 14 residues. CDR1 and CDR2 (germline): LNHDA, SQIVND (reference sequence). The CDR3, as DNA: TGTGCCAGTAATACCGACATACCGGGAACTGAAGCTTTCTTT. Its translation: CASNTDIPGTEAFF.

The chain is built from TRBV3-1 and TRBJ2-3, with a tentative D call TRBD1 (5 bases). CDR3 length equals 12 residues. The V end lost 3 bases, the J end lost 8 bases, and 9 bases lay between the germline ends. Germline CDR1 reads LGHDT; CDR2 reads YNNKEL (reference sequence). The CDR3 loop reads CASSHREVTQYF. The CDR3 bases are TGTGCCAGCAGCCACAGGGAAGTTACGCAGTATTTT.

The J gene is TRBJ2-4, the V gene TRBV12-3 or TRBV12-4; 7 nucleotides agree with TRBD1. The J segment lost 3 bases and the V segment lost 3 bases, leaving 8 bases of the junction unmatched. The CDR3 has 16 amino acids. The CDR3 here is CASSFRTGTVKNIQYF. CDR3 coding DNA: TGTGCCAGCAGTTTTCGTACCGGGACAGTCAAAAACATTCAGTACTTC.

V and J are TRBV19 and TRBJ1-2, with a tentative D call TRBD1 (5 bases). Deletions cut 3 bases from V and 8 bases from J, with 10 bases between. The CDR3 has 12 amino acids. The germline V gene has CDR1 LNHDA and CDR2 SQIVND (reference sequence). Here the CDR3 reads CASSMGDWGYTF. DNA for the CDR3: TGTGCCAGTAGTATGGGGGATTGGGGCTACACCTTC.

The chain employs TRBV29-1 and TRBJ2-5, with 9 bases identical to TRBD1. With V trimmed by 5 bases and J by 7 bases, 8 bases remained unmatched. The germline gives CDR1 SQVTM, CDR2 ANQGSEA. The CDR3 loop spans 13 amino acids. The CDR3 region has the DNA TGCAGCGTTTTCACCGGGACAGGGCTGACCCAGTACTTC. This sequence encodes CSVFTGTGLTQYF.

This clonotype was observed a single time. The chain uses TRBV29-1 and TRBJ2-4, with D possibly being TRBD1 or TRBD2 (5 bases each). CDR1 and CDR2 from the germline V gene are SQVTM and ANQGSEA. The V end lost 6 bases, the J end lost 8 bases, and 17 bases lay between the germline ends. CDR3 size: 13 residues. DNA of the CDR3: TGCAGCGTGAAGGGGACCTTAAGGGACATTCAGTACTTC. It yields the protein CSVKGTLRDIQYF.